The entry below describes one TCR beta chain. The data originate from a study of regulatory T cells in long-lasting Graves disease. Through Arm-PCR of CDR3 regions and iRepertoire HTBI primers, TCR beta libraries were built. TCRdb reanalysed the multiplex PCR reads using MiXCR and keeps one entry per CDR3 protein. The profile covers about 360,000 distinct CDR3 sequences, with about a sixth appearing a single time and 20% to 25% taken by the ten largest. The CDR3 spans 15 residues. Germline V gene sequence: CDR1 DFQATT, CDR2 SNEGSKA (reference sequence). The germline V and J ends were trimmed by 5 bases and 2 bases, with 15 bases remaining between them. The time point: newly diagnosed GD, antithyroid drugs for less than 3 months. RNA from PBMCs was the source of the TCR library. These data also featured in a second study, about T cells in Graves' hyperthyroidism and ophthalmopathy. That report adds: The study used the HTBI primer set for a first-round RT-PCR of the TCR CDR3. Classification by a 13 V-J model distinguished ophthalmopathy from stable hyperthyroidism.

The chain employs TRBV20-1 and TRBJ2-2; D is perhaps TRBD1 or TRBD2 (5 bases each). This sequence was found in a woman under 30 with Graves disease. The source material was peripheral blood mononuclear cells (PBMCs), sampled at new diagnosis, from a patient treated with antithyroid drugs. The CDR3 loop reads CSARNLRDNTGELFF. The CDR3 DNA reads TGCAGTGCTCGAAACCTCCGGGACAACACCGGGGAGCTGTTTTTT.